This TCR beta chain was recorded in a study of identical twins. The authors used template switching to add a universal primer site and gave cDNA unique molecular identifiers. TCRdb passed the 5' RACE reads through MiXCR, listing each CDR3 protein once. The sample includes about 700,000 distinct CDR3 sequences, 5.5% to 7.5% of them seen just once. The CDR3 is 15 amino acids. Germline loops: CDR1 MDHEN, CDR2 SYDVKM. V lost 5 bases and J 5 bases, leaving 17 bases between the germline ends. Regarding this clonotype: Antigen unknown.

General study points: Models predicted too little out-of-frame TCR alpha sharing in monozygotic twins. Conclusions relied on cross-sectional statistical analysis, not following the same donors. Beta out-of-frame sequences displayed a weaker excess of sharing between twins.

Sequenced input: naive T cells sorted from blood. This TCR came from a man between 18 and 35 years old in good health. The genes are TRBV28 and TRBJ2-3, with no clear D. The CDR3 sequence is CASSGSYRAVDTQYF. CDR3 nucleotide sequence: TGTGCCAGCAGTGGGTCGTATAGGGCGGTAGATACGCAGTATTTT.